A selection of T cell receptor beta chains follows, all from one sample in a study of blood T cell repertoires in COVID-19. This table comes from immunoSEQ multiplex PCR, and its TCRdb copy is limited to in-frame clones, with some not included. In the table there are 200,000 to 250,000 clones, approximately 87% of which are singletons. What was sequenced was PBMCs or T cells enriched from blood (not recorded which). Receptor source: a woman between 50 and 59 years old in a cohort exposed to, infected with or recovered from COVID-19 (not recorded which). Each CDR3 is given without its conserved first and last residue.

cdr3_aa,v_call,j_call
ASSSDRDSPLH,TRBV7-3,TRBJ1-6
ASSLKGAPTDTQY,TRBV27,TRBJ2-3
ASSVTVASGANPATQY,TRBV9,TRBJ2-3
ASSLRTGGFTEAF,TRBV28,TRBJ1-1
ASSKALNRGPHEQY,TRBV21-1,TRBJ2-7
ASSADPGPPGLAQY,TRBV9,TRBJ2-5
ASSPGAYGYT,TRBV12-3/TRBV12-4,TRBJ1-2
ASSLTMSGRHSYEQY,TRBV11-2,TRBJ2-7
ASSGGTGANVLT,TRBV5-1,TRBJ2-6
ASSQLRNTGELF,TRBV4-1,TRBJ2-2
ASSFPGQGANEQF,TRBV5-1,TRBJ2-1
ASSLGGGVGQPQH,TRBV7-6,TRBJ1-5
ASSSGQGVTEAF,TRBV5-1,TRBJ1-1
ASSLETPGNSGNTIY,TRBV6-6,TRBJ1-3
ASSSRDTQETQY,TRBV5-4,TRBJ2-5
ASREITNYGYT,TRBV2,TRBJ1-2
AISQPQPLAGEETQY,TRBV10-3,TRBJ2-5
ASSSGGGGYYEQY,TRBV28,TRBJ2-7
ASSPRTGRNYGYT,TRBV28,TRBJ1-2
ASSLYVGVGSPLH,TRBV28,TRBJ1-6
ASSPRGGNYGYT,TRBV3-1/TRBV3-2,TRBJ1-2
ASSAPSGGYGYT,TRBV9,TRBJ1-2
ASTRPGQGRNTEAF,TRBV7-2,TRBJ1-1
ASSLRGHEQY,TRBV5-6,TRBJ2-7
ASSTTDRLSLH,TRBV12-3/TRBV12-4,TRBJ1-6